This entry lists 2 T cell receptor beta chains sequenced from one sample in a study of monozygotic twins with inflammatory bowel disease. From its re-call of the 5' RACE reads, TCRdb lists each CDR3 protein once, without DNA. This table lists approximately 40,000 distinct CDR3 sequences. Sequencing was carried out using blood. These receptors were taken from a human donor with ulcerative colitis or Crohn's disease, or a healthy co-twin of an affected twin (not recorded which).

V is TRBV20-1 and J is TRBJ2-7; the TCRdb call, TRBD1, lacks DNA for checking. The CDR3 contains 16 residues. The germline CDR1 and CDR2 sequences are DFQATT and SNEGSKA (reference sequence). CDR3 protein: CSARGHPGTGNDEQYF.

Its frequency marks this clonotype as medium-sized. The V and J genes are TRBV11-2 and TRBJ2-1; there is no DNA to check the TCRdb D call of TRBD1. Germline CDR1 and CDR2: SGHAT and FQNNGV. The CDR3 is 14 residues long. The CDR3 spells CASSLGDRYNEQFF.